One and the same sample provided the 3 T cell receptor beta chains below, sequenced in a study of blood T cell repertoires in COVID-19. Repertoires were generated with immunoSEQ multiplex PCR, while TCRdb's copy carries only in-frame clones and drops some. The table includes around 140,000 clones, 65% to 85% detected once. The sample was peripheral blood. The receptors stem from a woman aged 55-75 years with acute or convalescent COVID-19.

The J gene is TRBJ1-5, the V gene TRBV28; D gene uncertain. V was clipped by 1 base and J by 4 bases, with 8 bases between them. The CDR3 is 14 amino acids. Germline CDR1 and CDR2: MDHEN and SYDVKM. The CDR3 loop reads CASSLLAANQPQHF. The CDR3 bases are TGTGCCAGCAGTTTATTGGCGGCAAATCAGCCCCAGCATTTT.

This chain connects TRBV7-2 to TRBJ1-5, with D perhaps matching TRBD1 (6 bases). CDR3 length: 17 residues. V lost 0 bases and J 1 base, leaving 13 bases between the germline ends. Germline V gene lookup returns CDR1 SGHTA and CDR2 FQGNSA. The CDR3, as DNA: TGTGCCAGCAGCTTAGCAGGGGGGGTTTCGAGCAATCAGCCCCAGCATTTT. It encodes CASSLAGGVSSNQPQHF.

The rearrangement links TRBV10-3 to TRBJ2-3; 9 nucleotides agree with TRBD1. Trimming removed 10 bases from V and 8 bases from J; junction bases left unmatched: 7. The CDR3 consists of 12 residues. Germline V CDR1 and CDR2: ENHRY, SYGVKD. CDR3 amino acids: CARTGGWGTQYF. Written as DNA, the CDR3 is TGTGCCAGAACAGGGGGCTGGGGTACGCAGTATTTT.